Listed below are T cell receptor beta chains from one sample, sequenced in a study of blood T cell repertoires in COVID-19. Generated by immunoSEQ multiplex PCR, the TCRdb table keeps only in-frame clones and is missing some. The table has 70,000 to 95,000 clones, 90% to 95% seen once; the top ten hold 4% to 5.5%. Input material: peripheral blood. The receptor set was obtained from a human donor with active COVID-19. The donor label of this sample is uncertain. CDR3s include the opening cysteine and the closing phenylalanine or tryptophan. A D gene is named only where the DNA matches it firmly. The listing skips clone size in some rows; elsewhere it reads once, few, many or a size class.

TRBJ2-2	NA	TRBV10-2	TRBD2	CASSDVRGGDLRELFF	TGCGCCAGCAGTGATGTCCGGGGAGGGGACCTCCGGGAGCTGTTTTTT
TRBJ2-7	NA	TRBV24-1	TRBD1	CATSDRTGGIYEQYF	TGTGCCACCAGTGACAGGACAGGGGGAATCTACGAGCAGTACTTC
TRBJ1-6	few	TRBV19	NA	CASSISGGGSPLHF	TGTGCCAGTAGTATCTCGGGGGGCGGTTCACCCCTCCACTTT
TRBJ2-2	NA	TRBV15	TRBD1	CATSRLSGTDNTGELFF	TGTGCCACCAGCAGGCTGTCCGGGACAGACAACACCGGGGAGCTGTTTTTT
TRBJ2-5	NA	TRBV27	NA	CASTPGRGIETQYF	TGTGCCAGCACCCCTGGGCGAGGGATAGAGACCCAGTACTTC
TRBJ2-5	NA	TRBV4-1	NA	CASSAQLGLYQETQYF	TGCGCCAGCAGCGCACAACTAGGTCTGTACCAAGAGACCCAGTACTTC
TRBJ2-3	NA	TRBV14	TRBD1	CASSRRQGADTQYF	TGTGCCAGCAGCCGAAGACAGGGTGCAGATACGCAGTATTTT
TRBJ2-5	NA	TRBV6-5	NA	CASKSGEVRTQYF	TGTGCCAGCAAGTCAGGGGAAGTGAGGACCCAGTACTTC
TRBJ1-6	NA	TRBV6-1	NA	CASSERGSSYNSPLHF	TGTGCCAGCAGTGAACGGGGGAGCTCCTATAATTCACCCCTCCACTTT
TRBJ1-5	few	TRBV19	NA	CASSIAGRNQPQHF	TGTGCCAGTAGTATAGCAGGGAGGAATCAGCCCCAGCATTTT
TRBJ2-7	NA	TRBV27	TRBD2	CASSLNGGGGEQYF	TGTGCCAGCAGTTTAAATGGTGGGGGAGGGGAGCAGTACTTC
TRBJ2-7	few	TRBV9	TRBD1	CASSGTTGGAGEQYF	TGTGCCAGCAGCGGCACGACAGGGGGCGCCGGCGAGCAGTACTTC
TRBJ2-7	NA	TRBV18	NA	CASSPPPSVGSYEQYF	TGTGCCAGCTCACCACCGCCTAGCGTCGGCTCCTACGAGCAGTACTTC
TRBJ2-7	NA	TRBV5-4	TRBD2	CASSLSGGAGEQYF	TGTGCCAGCAGCTTGAGCGGGGGGGCGGGCGAGCAGTACTTC
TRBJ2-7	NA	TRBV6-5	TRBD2	CASTDPGTSFNEQYF	TGTGCCAGCACCGACCCCGGGACTAGCTTCAACGAGCAGTACTTC
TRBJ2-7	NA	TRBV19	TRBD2	CASSPKTSGRTGEQYF	TGTGCCAGTAGCCCAAAGACTAGCGGGAGAACGGGCGAGCAGTACTTC
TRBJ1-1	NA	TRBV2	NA	CASSNLGSNTEAFF	TGTGCCAGCAGTAACCTCGGGTCGAACACTGAAGCTTTCTTT
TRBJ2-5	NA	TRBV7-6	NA	CASSLGLVGTQETQYF	TGTGCCAGCAGCTTAGGGTTAGTGGGGACTCAAGAGACCCAGTACTTC
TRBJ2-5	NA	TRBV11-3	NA	CASSLFGDDKETQYF	TGTGCCAGCAGCTTATTCGGGGATGACAAAGAGACCCAGTACTTC
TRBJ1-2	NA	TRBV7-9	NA	CASSLADYGYTF	TGTGCCAGCAGCTTAGCCGACTATGGCTACACCTTC
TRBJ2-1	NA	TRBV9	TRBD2	CASSVGLAGKYNEQFF	TGTGCCAGCAGCGTCGGACTAGCGGGGAAATACAATGAGCAGTTCTTC
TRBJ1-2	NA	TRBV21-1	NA	CASSKGTDNYGYTF	TGTGCCAGCAGCAAAGGGACAGACAACTATGGCTACACCTTC
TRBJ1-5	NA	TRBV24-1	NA	CATSGGFNQPQHF	TGTGCCACCAGCGGCGGATTCAATCAGCCCCAGCATTTT
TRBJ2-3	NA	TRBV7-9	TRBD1	CASQNPTGRYTDTQYF	TGTGCCAGCCAGAATCCGACAGGGCGATATACAGATACGCAGTATTTT
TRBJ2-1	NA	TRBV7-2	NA	CASSPPGSYNEQFF	TGTGCCAGCAGCCCGCCAGGGTCCTACAATGAGCAGTTCTTC
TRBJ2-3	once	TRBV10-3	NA	CAIMAGVADTQYF	TGTGCCATCATGGCCGGGGTTGCAGATACGCAGTATTTT
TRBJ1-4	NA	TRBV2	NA	CASSDRSNGKLFF	TGTGCCAGCAGTGACAGGTCGAATGGGAAACTGTTTTTT
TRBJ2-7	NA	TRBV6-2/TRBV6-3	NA	CASSRVPSEQYF	TGTGCCAGCAGTCGAGTCCCCTCCGAGCAGTACTTC
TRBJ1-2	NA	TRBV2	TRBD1	CASYGTGGFTNYGYTF	TGTGCCAGCTACGGAACAGGGGGCTTTACTAACTATGGCTACACCTTC
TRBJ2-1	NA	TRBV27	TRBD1	CASRPQGAPYNEQFF	TGTGCCAGCAGACCCCAGGGGGCCCCCTACAATGAGCAGTTCTTC
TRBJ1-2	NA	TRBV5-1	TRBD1	CASSLQGGYGYTF	TGCGCCAGCAGCTTGCAGGGGGGCTATGGCTACACCTTC
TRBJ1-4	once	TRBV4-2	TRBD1	CASSQVGQGGEKLFF	TGTGCCAGCAGCCAAGTGGGACAGGGGGGTGAAAAACTGTTTTTT
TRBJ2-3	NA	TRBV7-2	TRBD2	CASSLALAGGRDTDTQYF	TGTGCCAGCAGCTTAGCCCTAGCGGGGGGCAGGGACACAGATACGCAGTATTTT
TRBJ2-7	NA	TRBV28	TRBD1	CASSPLDRVSEQYF	TGTGCCAGCAGTCCCCTGGACAGGGTTAGCGAGCAGTACTTC
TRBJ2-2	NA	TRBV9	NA	CASSDFLQGGEYTGELFF	TGTGCCAGCAGCGACTTTCTACAGGGAGGGGAATACACCGGGGAGCTGTTTTTT
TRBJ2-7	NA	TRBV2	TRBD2	CASSGASGSYEQYF	TGTGCCAGCAGTGGGGCTAGCGGGAGTTACGAGCAGTACTTC
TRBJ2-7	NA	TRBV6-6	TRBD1	CASTLQGVYEQYF	TGTGCCAGCACTTTACAGGGGGTCTACGAGCAGTACTTC
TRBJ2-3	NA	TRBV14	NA	CASSQVGGDTQYF	TGTGCCAGCAGCCAAGTAGGGGGAGATACGCAGTATTTT
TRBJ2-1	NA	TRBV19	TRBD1	CASNVGTGVTYNEQFF	TGTGCCAGTAACGTCGGGACAGGGGTCACCTACAATGAGCAGTTCTTC
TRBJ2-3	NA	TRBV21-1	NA	CASSKDFRRGQRGTSGILTDTQYF	TGTGCCAGCAGCAAAGATTTTCGCCGGGGACAGAGAGGGACTAGCGGGATACTCACAGATACGCAGTATTTT